The 2 T cell receptor beta chains below come from one sample, sequenced in a study of STAT5B mutations in CD4+ large granular lymphocyte leukemia. Here immunoSEQ multiplex PCR was the method, and the copy in TCRdb shows in-frame clones only, minus some. The table shows some 38,000 clones, with around 80% occurring only once. Sequenced material: CD4+ T cells from blood buffy coats. The receptors derive from a human donor in good health.

J is TRBJ2-2 and V is TRBV27; 12 bases align to TRBD2. Germline loops: CDR1 MNHEY, CDR2 SMNVEV (reference sequence). CDR3 size: 16 residues. Unmatched junction bases numbered 7, after V lost 6 bases and J lost 5 bases. For the CDR3, the DNA is TGTGCCAGCAGCCAAACTAGCGGGAGGATAACCGGGGAGCTGTTTTTT. Translated: CASSQTSGRITGELFF.

V gene TRBV7-9 combines with J gene TRBJ2-7; no clear D gene. Deletions cut 1 base from V and 3 bases from J, with 1 base between. This CDR3 has 11 residues. CDR1 SEHNR and CDR2 FQNEAQ come from the germline V gene (reference sequence). CDR3 nucleotides: TGTGCCAGCAGCTTAGACTACGAGCAGTACTTC. This sequence encodes CASSLDYEQYF. Drawing the rest from reference TRBV7-9 and TRBJ2-7, the complete variable domain is DTGVSQNPRHKITKRGQNVTFRCDPISEHNRLYWYRQTLGQGPEFLTYFQNEAQLEKSRLLSDRFSAERPKGSFSTLEIQRTEQGDSAMYLCASSLDYEQYFGPGTRLTVT.